These T cell receptor beta chains were read from a single sample in a study of monozygotic twins with inflammatory bowel disease. Each CDR3 protein gets one entry in TCRdb, which reprocessed the 5' RACE reads and gives no DNA. In total, the table holds approximately 340,000 distinct CDR3 sequences. The sample taken for sequencing was blood. All receptors come from a human donor with ulcerative colitis or Crohn's disease, or a healthy co-twin of an affected twin (not recorded which). Each CDR3 is given with its conserved first and last residue.

CASRLSPVRGRSSINSPLHF	TRBV11-1	TRBJ1-6
CVSAGAFEQFF	TRBV3-1	TRBJ2-1
CASRPSGAREQYF	TRBV27	TRBJ2-7
CAIRNFGTGKGMNTEAFF	TRBV10-3	TRBJ1-1
CSAPGTSGNGGTQYF	TRBV29-1	TRBJ2-3
CASSLGVDSKGDYGYTF	TRBV7-8	TRBJ1-2
CSVRGVTDTQYF	TRBV20-1	TRBJ2-3
CAITRTADSTEAFF	TRBV10-3	TRBJ1-1
CASSWGGDSNQPQHF	TRBV5-1	TRBJ1-5
CSARDPSTGLYSEQYF	TRBV20-1	TRBJ2-7
CASSHRQDRGELFF	TRBV3-1	TRBJ2-2
CASSQGLAPSYEQYF	TRBV3-1	TRBJ2-7
CASSPRGYPTDTQYF	TRBV7-2	TRBJ2-3
CASSRWSRQYQETQYF	TRBV18	TRBJ2-5
CASSQGSRPDTQYF	TRBV3-1	TRBJ2-3
CASSLRGPNNSPLHF	TRBV7-2	TRBJ1-6
CASSLVSTTQETQYF	TRBV7-2	TRBJ2-5
CASSLEAGVSYEQYF	TRBV5-1	TRBJ2-7
CASWPRDRIFEGYTF	TRBV12-3/TRBV12-4	TRBJ1-2
CSVDSGAFTDTQYF	TRBV29-1	TRBJ2-3
CSARVSPWGEQFF	TRBV20-1	TRBJ2-1
CASSQDLGGGGNQPQHF	TRBV4-3	TRBJ1-5
CASSQLAGHEQYF	TRBV4-1	TRBJ2-7
CASSLPGREYGYTF	TRBV5-1	TRBJ1-2
CASSQDKSTDTQYF	TRBV5-1	TRBJ2-3
CASSPSVREGREQYF	TRBV12-3/TRBV12-4	TRBJ2-7
CATGTRGFSGNTIYF	TRBV15	TRBJ1-3
CASSQRTRQHEQYF	TRBV3-1	TRBJ2-7